This paragraph reports one T cell receptor beta chain. The antigen remains undetermined. The time point was: cycle 4 day 1 (C4D1), after more than 5 weeks of nivolumab. Each patient relapsed following autologous stem cell transplantation, and prior brentuximab vedotin exposure differed. Negative selection with magnetic separation was used to purify CD4+ T cells from thawed PBMCs. Assay used: immunoSEQ multiplex PCR; TCRdb lists only in-frame clones, some missing. This table has 25,000 to 30,000 clones, roughly 80% appearing once. The sample comes from a study of PD-1 blockade in classical Hodgkin lymphoma. Whole-study results and caveats: Complete responders possessed baseline diversity comparable to newly diagnosed patients. Significant TCR diversity gains by C4D1 occurred in CD4+ but not CD8+ cells. Patients starting nivolumab less than 1 year after ASCT had lower diversity and were excluded from later analyses.

V lost 0 bases, J lost 4 bases, and 6 bases lay in between. The CDR3 loop spans 13 amino acids. CDR1 is MGHDK and CDR2 is SYGVNS in the germline V gene. The rearrangement links TRBV25-1 to TRBJ1-2, with TRBD1 as a possible D gene (5 bases). The source is a human donor with classical Hodgkin lymphoma. The sample was CD4+ T cells from blood, taken before the fourth cycle of nivolumab. In nucleotides, the CDR3 is TGTGCCAGCAGTGAATACAGGGCCTATGGCTACACCTTC. Residues: CASSEYRAYGYTF.